A single sample gave rise to the 8 T cell receptor beta chains below, sequenced in a study of blood T cell repertoires in COVID-19. Profiled with immunoSEQ multiplex PCR; TCRdb holds only in-frame clones, not every one. This repertoire shows under 250,000 clones, approximately 85% found once; its top ten account for 5.1%. Sequencing input: peripheral blood. These receptors all stem from a middle-aged man with COVID-19, enrolled during active disease.

V usage is TRBV6-2 or TRBV6-3 and J usage is TRBJ2-5, with 8 nucleotides matching TRBD2. CDR3 length equals 16 residues. Germline CDR1 reads MNHEY; CDR2 reads SVGEGT. V lost 5 bases and J lost 1; bases outside the gene matches: 9. This CDR3 reads CASSGRGVNLQETQYF. CDR3 DNA sequence: TGTGCCAGCAGTGGGCGGGGGGTGAACCTCCAAGAGACCCAGTACTTC.

This clone has a single count. The CDR3 sequence: CASSPRSGANTGELFF. CDR3 nucleotides: TGCGCCAGCAGCCCACGTAGCGGGGCGAACACCGGGGAGCTGTTTTTT. The V gene is TRBV5-1, the J gene TRBJ2-2; TRBD2 matches 8 bases. V was pared by 4 bases and J by 0 bases, with 5 bases of the junction left unmatched. The CDR3 runs to 16 residues. Germline V gives CDR1 SGHRS, CDR2 YFSETQ.

This clone was seen just once. The gene calls are TRBV6-5 and TRBJ1-1; maybe TRBD1 (5 bases). Germline V gene sequence: CDR1 MNHEY, CDR2 SVGAGI. This CDR3 spans 14 amino acids. Trimming shortened V by 5 bases and J by 4 bases, and 14 bases separated the two germline ends. CDR3 nucleotide sequence: TGTGCCAGCAGTCCCCGATCGGGGGGCACTGAAGCTTTCTTT. This codes for CASSPRSGGTEAFF.

The chain employs TRBV7-9 and TRBJ2-4; the match to TRBD2 covers 12 bases. The J segment lost 0 bases and the V segment lost 5 bases, leaving 5 bases of the junction unmatched. The CDR3 totals 17 residues. Germline loops: CDR1 SEHNR, CDR2 FQNEAQ (reference sequence). The CDR3 DNA is TGTGCCAGCAGCCGGACTAGCGGGGCACTAGCCAAAAACATTCAGTACTTC. This gives the protein CASSRTSGALAKNIQYF. Full variable domain (outside the CDR3, taken from reference TRBV7-9 and TRBJ2-4): DTGVSQNPRHKITKRGQNVTFRCDPISEHNRLYWYRQTLGQGPEFLTYFQNEAQLEKSRLLSDRFSAERPKGSFSTLEIQRTEQGDSAMYLCASSRTSGALAKNIQYFGAGTRLSVL.

This clone was observed a single time. This sequence joins TRBV11-2 and TRBJ1-4; D is undetermined. V gave up 1 base and J gave up 3 bases, with 6 bases separating them. This CDR3 contains 14 residues. From germline, CDR1 is SGHAT and CDR2 FQNNGV. CDR3 region: CASSLGGSNEKLFF. The DNA for the CDR3 is TGTGCCAGCAGCTTAGGAGGATCTAATGAAAAACTGTTTTTT.

V and J are TRBV30 and TRBJ1-1; 7 positions match TRBD1. In germline, CDR1 is GTSNPN, CDR2 SVGIG (reference sequence). This CDR3 spans 13 amino acids. Trimming at V came to 6 bases and at J to 5 bases, leaving 9 bases not matched to a gene. This CDR3 is CACLQGLWTEAFF. DNA for the CDR3: TGTGCCTGCCTACAGGGGTTGTGGACTGAAGCTTTCTTT.

The genes are TRBV4-3 and TRBJ1-5; D possibly corresponds to TRBD1 (6 bases). The germline gives CDR1 LGHNA, CDR2 YSLEER. CDR3 length: 16 amino acids. Trimming removed 5 bases from V and 0 bases from J, with 14 bases in between. CDR3 DNA: TGCGCCAGCAGCGCCCGGGACATGAATAGCAATCAGCCCCAGCATTTT. Translating it yields CASSARDMNSNQPQHF.

Only one count was recorded for this clone. The rearrangement uses TRBV27 and TRBJ2-7, with D tentatively TRBD1 (6 bases). V dropped 3 bases and J dropped 0 bases, with 9 bases sitting between them. The germline CDR1 and CDR2 sequences are MNHEY and SMNVEV (reference sequence). This CDR3 has 14 residues. The DNA for the CDR3 is TGTGCCAGCAGTTTTGGGGACAACTCCTACGAGCAGTACTTC. This encodes CASSFGDNSYEQYF.